This T cell receptor (beta chain) stems from a study of OX40 agonist ivuxolimab in advanced cancers. General study points: CD8+ T cells were the subset that, on average, had more expanded clones than CD4+. Within 6 weeks, CD4+ and CD8+ blood T cells expanded clonally at 0.1 to 3.0 mg/kg.

Germline CDR1 is SGHRS and CDR2 is YFSETQ. Germline trimming cut 9 bases from V and 4 bases from J; bases unmatched to any gene: 6. The CDR3 sequence is 13 residues long. Libraries were prepared by immunoSEQ multiplex PCR; TCRdb keeps only in-frame clonotypes and omits some of them. The sample contains tens of thousands of clones, 70% to 80% of which appear only once. With respect to this clone: The target antigen is unknown.

Blood was sampled at baseline, cycle 4 day 1, and cycle 7 day 1. The chain joins TRBV5-1 to TRBJ2-2; 7 bases match TRBD1. The sample here was CD4+ or CD8+ T cells sorted from blood, taken in a trial of the OX40 agonist ivuxolimab. This sequence originates from an adult with an advanced solid tumor such as melanoma, head and neck, liver or kidney cancer. The CDR3 DNA reads TGCGCCAACAGGGACAGCTCCACCGGGGAGCTGTTTTTT. It translates to CANRDSSTGELFF.